One sample yielded the 31 T cell receptor beta chains listed below, sequenced in a study. Treg sorting used a CD4+CD25+CD127-/low gate. Using its own MiXCR run on the 5' RACE reads, TCRdb lists one record per CDR3 protein. The sample holds tens of thousands of distinct CDR3 sequences; roughly 21% are singletons and the top ten take about 4%. Sequencing used Tregs sorted from blood. The receptors shown here come from a female donor with breast cancer.

Turning to this clonotype: The junction shows a germline mismatch at one end, possibly a read error. This rearrangement joins TRBV24-1 to TRBJ1-5; no clear D gene. CDR1 is KGHDR and CDR2 is SFDVKD in the germline V gene. CDR3 size: 14 residues. CDR3 DNA sequence: TGTGCCACCAGCCCCACGAATAGCAATCAGCCCCGGCATTTT. This sequence encodes CATSPTNSNQPRHF.

This clonotype appeared many times. V usage is TRBV6-5 and J usage is TRBJ1-2; TRBD1 matches 7 bases. V was clipped by 0 bases and J by 3 bases; unmatched bases: 13. The germline V gene encodes CDR1 MNHEY and CDR2 SVGAGI. The CDR3 is made up of 18 amino acids. The CDR3 is CASSYSTGTAPYDYGYTF. The CDR3 DNA reads TGTGCCAGCAGTTACTCTACCGGGACAGCCCCTTATGACTATGGCTACACCTTC.

This clonotype showed up many times. J is TRBJ2-7 and V is TRBV6-1, with 9 bases aligning to TRBD1. With V trimmed by 5 bases and J by 3 bases, 11 bases remained unmatched. Germline assignment: CDR1 MNHNS and CDR2 SASEGT. This CDR3 contains 16 residues. Written as DNA, the CDR3 is TGTGCCAGCAGTTCCCGGACAGGGGCTGATTTCTACGAGCAGTACTTC. Its translation: CASSSRTGADFYEQYF.

In this sample, this clonotype turned up a few times. This rearrangement joins TRBV5-1 to TRBJ1-6, with D maybe TRBD1 (5 bases). V shed 1 base and J shed 13 bases, with 12 bases lying between them. The CDR3 has 13 amino acids. Per the germline V gene, CDR1 is SGHRS and CDR2 is YFSETQ. CDR3 loop: CASSLQGGDPLHF. CDR3 DNA sequence: TGCGCCAGCAGCTTGCAGGGTGGGGATCCCCTCCACTTT.

This clonotype appeared a few times. The chain recombines TRBV7-9 with TRBJ1-2, with D unresolved. The CDR3 has 12 residues. The V end lost 0 bases, the J end lost 4 bases, and 3 bases lay between the germline ends. CDR1 is SEHNR and CDR2 is FQNEAQ in the germline V gene (reference sequence). CDR3 loop: CASSLASYGYTF. The DNA for the CDR3 is TGTGCCAGCAGCTTAGCAAGCTATGGCTACACCTTC.

This clonotype was detected only a few times. The chain recombines TRBV7-9 with TRBJ2-1; 7 bases are shared with TRBD1. Per germline, CDR1 SEHNR and CDR2 FQNEAQ (reference sequence). Trimming took 3 bases from V and 3 from J; bases not matched to a gene: 8. The CDR3 has 16 residues. The chain's CDR3 is CASSLWEGGNYNEQFF. DNA for the CDR3: TGTGCCAGCAGCTTGTGGGAAGGGGGCAACTACAATGAGCAGTTCTTC.

The genes are TRBV3-1 and TRBJ2-1, with TRBD2 matching over 10 bases. The germline V gene has CDR1 LGHDT and CDR2 YNNKEL (reference sequence). The CDR3 totals 14 residues. V shed 4 bases and J 8 bases; nucleotides not matched to a gene: 5. The CDR3 here is CASSPLAGQDEQFF. In DNA, the CDR3 is TGTGCCAGCAGCCCACTAGCGGGACAGGATGAGCAGTTCTTC.

This clonotype counts as medium-sized. Here the CDR3 DNA reads TGCGCCAGCAGCTGGGCTATTTCCTACAATGAGCAGTTCTTC. Encoded protein: CASSWAISYNEQFF. V gene TRBV5-1 combines with J gene TRBJ2-1; D call uncertain. CDR3 length: 14 amino acids. Germline V gene data show CDR1 as SGHRS and CDR2 as YFSETQ. V shed 3 bases and J shed 1 base, with 8 bases lying between them.

This clonotype appeared a few times. This sequence joins TRBV6-5 and TRBJ2-3; unclear D gene. CDR1 MNHEY and CDR2 SVGAGI come from the germline V gene. The CDR3 length is 15 residues. V dropped 5 bases and J dropped 4 bases, with 16 bases sitting between them. The CDR3 reads CASSEKVTGADTQYF. In DNA form, the CDR3 reads TGTGCCAGCAGTGAAAAAGTTACGGGCGCAGATACGCAGTATTTT.

The V gene is TRBV9, the J gene TRBJ2-4; the D gene could be TRBD1 or TRBD2 (6 bases each). V lost 7 bases to trimming and J lost 0 bases, with 17 bases between them. In germline, CDR1 is SGDLS, CDR2 YYNGEE. This CDR3 contains 16 residues. The CDR3 protein is CASGPRDTIAKNIQYF. In DNA, the CDR3 is TGTGCCAGCGGCCCGCGGGACACTATAGCCAAAAACATTCAGTACTTC.

The chain carries TRBV20-1 and TRBJ1-1, with D possibly matching TRBD1 (5 bases). The V end was cut by 5 bases, the J end by 3 bases, with 13 bases between. The germline V gene has CDR1 DFQATT and CDR2 SNEGSKA (reference sequence). The CDR3 contains 13 residues. DNA for the CDR3: TGCAGTGCTCTGCTGGGACGGTACACTGAAGCTTTCTTT. Translated: CSALLGRYTEAFF.

CDR3 sequence reads: CASSWTGDQETQYF. As DNA, the CDR3 is TGCGCCAGCAGCTGGACGGGGGATCAGGAGACCCAGTACTTC. The J gene is TRBJ2-5, the V gene TRBV5-1; perhaps TRBD2 as D (6 bases). The CDR3 spans 14 residues. CDR1 is SGHRS, CDR2 YFSETQ, per germline. Trimming took 3 bases from V and 5 from J, leaving 14 bases between them.

This clonotype has more than one count but fewer than ten. The J gene is TRBJ2-5, the V gene TRBV9; maybe TRBD2 (6 bases). V lost 0 bases, J lost 5 bases, and 14 bases lay in between. Germline-derived CDR1 and CDR2 are SGDLS and YYNGEE. The CDR3 has 15 amino acids. CDR3 loop: CASSVGGGARETQYF. The CDR3 DNA reads TGTGCCAGCAGCGTAGGTGGCGGGGCTCGGGAGACCCAGTACTTC. The variable domain in full, completed from reference TRBV9 and TRBJ2-5, reads DSGVTQTPKHLITATGQRVTLRCSPRSGDLSVYWYQQSLDQGLQFLIQYYNGEERAKGNILERFSAQQFPDLHSELNLSSLELGDSALYFCASSVGGGARETQYFGPGTRLLVL.

Remarks on this clonotype: In this CDR3 the conserved last residue, phenylalanine or tryptophan, is missing, so a read error is likely. This chain uses TRBV12-3 or TRBV12-4 with TRBJ2-1, with a tentative D call TRBD2 (5 bases). This CDR3 is 14 amino acids long. Trimming left V 8 bases short and J 6 bases short, with 17 bases between. CDR3 residues: CASCRAQSGNEQFL. The CDR3, as DNA: TGTGCCAGCTGTCGCGCCCAAAGCGGCAATGAGCAGTTCTTA.

As for this clonotype: One end of the junction varies from germline; a read error may be responsible. J is TRBJ1-1 and V is TRBV3-1; 8 nucleotides line up with TRBD1. Germline CDR1 reads LGHDT; CDR2 reads YNNKEL (reference sequence). The CDR3 has 12 amino acids. For the CDR3, the DNA is TGTGCCAGCAGCCTACAGGGGGATGAAGCTTCCTTT. Translation gives CASSLQGDEASF. Full variable domain (remainder filled in from reference TRBV3-1 and TRBJ1-1): DTAVSQTPKYLVTQMGNDKSIKCEQNLGHDTMYWYKQDSKKFLKIMFSYNNKELIINETVPNRFSPKSPDKAHLNLHINSLELGDSAVYFCASSLQGDEASFGQGTRLTVV.

This clonotype was seen repeatedly, ten times or more. This rearrangement joins TRBV7-2 to TRBJ2-2, with TRBD2 matching over 8 bases. The CDR3 loop spans 16 amino acids. The V gene end was trimmed by 3 bases and the J gene end by 6 bases; junction bases not matched to a gene: 9. CDR1 SGHTA and CDR2 FQGNSA come from the germline V gene. CDR3 sequence reads: CASSLGGLAGSGELFF. The CDR3 nucleotides read TGTGCCAGCAGCTTGGGAGGACTAGCCGGGTCCGGGGAGCTGTTTTTT.

This clonotype was observed a few times. The chain combines TRBV7-9 with TRBJ2-5; 11 nucleotides match TRBD2. The CDR3 runs to 17 residues. Germline-derived CDR1 and CDR2 are SEHNR and FQNEAQ (reference sequence). Trimming cost V 3 bases and J 5 bases; bases outside gene matches: 11. In nucleotides, the CDR3 is TGTGCCAGCAGCTTGACTCTACTAGCGGGAGTGAAGGAGACCCAGTACTTC. It codes for CASSLTLLAGVKETQYF.

Comment on this clonotype: Germline is not matched at one junction end, which may reflect a read error. The CDR3 loop reads CGARSMTEDTDTQYF. CDR3 coding DNA: TGCGGTGCCCGATCGATGACGGAGGACACAGATACGCAGTATTTT. The chain recombines TRBV20-1 with TRBJ2-3, with D tentatively TRBD2 (5 bases). Germline CDR1 is DFQATT and CDR2 is SNEGSKA (reference sequence). The CDR3 length is 15 residues.

This rearrangement joins TRBV7-8 to TRBJ2-5, with no clear D. Per the germline V gene, CDR1 is SGHVS and CDR2 is FQNEAQ. The germline V and J ends were trimmed by 1 base and 1 base, with 7 bases remaining between them. The CDR3 contains 14 residues. The CDR3 spells CASSLVSSQETQYF. CDR3 DNA sequence: TGTGCCAGCAGCTTAGTATCCAGCCAAGAGACCCAGTACTTC.

Concerning this clonotype: A read error may explain this, as a much larger clone is one base away. This is likely a read error, given that the CDR3 carries no conserved phenylalanine or tryptophan at its end. V gene TRBV6-1 combines with J gene TRBJ1-1; TRBD1 matches 7 bases. The CDR3 spans 13 residues. V shed 7 bases, J shed 2 bases, and the junction held 4 bases outside the gene matches. In germline, CDR1 is MNHNS, CDR2 SASEGT. The CDR3 spells CASTAGGNTEAFL. The CDR3 nucleotides are TGTGCCAGCACCGCAGGGGGAAACACTGAAGCTTTCCTT.

This clonotype was recorded at least ten times. CDR3 sequence (DNA): TGTGCCAGCAGCCCCCTAGGGAGGGGGGCTATGAACACTGAAGCTTTCTTT. Its translation: CASSPLGRGAMNTEAFF. The chain links TRBV4-2 to TRBJ1-1; possible D gene TRBD1, 6 bases. CDR3 length equals 17 residues. The V end lost 4 bases, the J end lost 0 bases, and 18 bases lay between the germline ends. Germline-derived CDR1 and CDR2 are LGHNA and YNFKEQ.

This clonotype was picked up many times. This sequence joins TRBV4-1 and TRBJ2-1; possibly TRBD1 or TRBD2 for D (5 bases each). V shed 2 bases and J shed 15 bases, with 14 bases lying between them. Germline V gives CDR1 MGHRA, CDR2 YSYEKL. The CDR3 runs 12 residues. In nucleotides, the CDR3 is TGCGCCAGCAGCCAACCGGGACCGGGACGGTTCTTC. Encoded protein: CASSQPGPGRFF.

The table lists this clonotype with a few counts. V usage is TRBV11-2 and J usage is TRBJ2-3; D call uncertain. The CDR3 totals 16 residues. Germline values: CDR1 SGHAT, CDR2 FQNNGV. The ends were cut back, 1 base at V and 5 bases at J, with 16 bases in the middle. CDR3 nucleotide sequence: TGTGCCAGCAGCTTAGGGTTAGTTTATTCTGGAGATACGCAGTATTTT. This codes for CASSLGLVYSGDTQYF.

This clonotype was counted at least ten times. The CDR3: CATSDLTGPDTQYF. Here the CDR3 DNA reads TGTGCCACCAGTGATTTGACAGGACCAGATACGCAGTATTTT. The chain recombines TRBV24-1 with TRBJ2-3, with D perhaps matching TRBD1 (5 bases). CDR1 KGHDR and CDR2 SFDVKD come from the germline V gene. The V and J ends lost 0 bases and 4 bases respectively, with 7 bases between them. CDR3 length: 14 amino acids.

This clonotype was picked up many times. V usage is TRBV20-1 and J usage is TRBJ1-6; D is ambiguous. This CDR3 has 16 amino acids. V lost 2 bases, J lost 5 bases, and 16 bases lay in between. The V gene's germline CDR1 is DFQATT and CDR2 SNEGSKA (reference sequence). CDR3 in DNA: TGCAGTGCTAGAACCCTCGCGCTTGGGGATAATTCACCCCTCCACTTT. It specifies CSARTLALGDNSPLHF.

This clonotype was recorded a few times. The chain carries TRBV20-1 and TRBJ1-2; tentative D call: TRBD1 (5 bases). There are 10 residues in the CDR3. Germline V gene lookup returns CDR1 DFQATT and CDR2 SNEGSKA (reference sequence). The CDR3, as DNA: TGCAGCGGAGGGGAAGGTGGCTACACCTTC. Protein sequence: CSGGEGGYTF.

In this sample, this clonotype turned up a few times. This chain uses TRBV4-3 with TRBJ2-3; D is unresolved. Germline CDR1 reads LGHNA; CDR2 reads YSLEER. The V gene lost 0 bases and the J gene lost 3 bases, with 10 bases spanning the gap. The CDR3 runs to 15 residues. The CDR3 is CASSQEFVSTDTQYF. The CDR3, as DNA: TGCGCCAGCAGCCAAGAATTCGTCTCGACAGATACGCAGTATTTT.

Regarding this clonotype: A much larger clone lies a single base off, so this may be a read error. CDR3 sequence reads: CASHPGPAREQYF. For the CDR3, the DNA is TGTGCCAGCCACCCGGGCCCCGCAAGGGAGCAGTACTTC. The chain joins TRBV6-5 to TRBJ2-7; D ambiguous. Germline V CDR1 and CDR2: MNHEY, SVGAGI. V lost 8 bases, J lost 7 bases, and 18 bases lay in between. The CDR3 runs 13 residues.

This clonotype came up a few times. V gene TRBV12-3 or TRBV12-4 combines with J gene TRBJ2-3; 7 positions agree with TRBD1. The length of the CDR3 is 14 residues. J gave up 5 bases and V 5 bases, and 7 bases lay outside the gene matches. Written as DNA, the CDR3 is TGTGCCAGCAGTACTCGACAGGGTGGAGATACGCAGTATTTT. Translation: CASSTRQGGDTQYF.

This clonotype has at least ten counts. V and J are TRBV27 and TRBJ1-3; D unresolved. Trimming removed 0 bases at V and 2 bases at J, with 8 bases between. This CDR3 is 15 amino acids long. Germline V gene sequence: CDR1 MNHEY, CDR2 SMNVEV (reference sequence). The CDR3 loop reads CASSLSPGTGNTIYF. The CDR3 DNA is TGTGCCAGCAGTTTATCGCCCGGGACTGGAAACACCATATATTTT.

The chain has TRBV4-1 and TRBJ1-1, with TRBD1 as a possible D gene (5 bases). The CDR3 spans 16 residues. Per germline, CDR1 MGHRA and CDR2 YSYEKL. V was trimmed by 1 base and J by 3 bases, leaving 15 bases between them. The CDR3 spells CASSQALGGAYTEAFF. The CDR3 DNA sequence: TGCGCCAGCAGCCAAGCCCTAGGAGGGGCTTACACTGAAGCTTTCTTT.